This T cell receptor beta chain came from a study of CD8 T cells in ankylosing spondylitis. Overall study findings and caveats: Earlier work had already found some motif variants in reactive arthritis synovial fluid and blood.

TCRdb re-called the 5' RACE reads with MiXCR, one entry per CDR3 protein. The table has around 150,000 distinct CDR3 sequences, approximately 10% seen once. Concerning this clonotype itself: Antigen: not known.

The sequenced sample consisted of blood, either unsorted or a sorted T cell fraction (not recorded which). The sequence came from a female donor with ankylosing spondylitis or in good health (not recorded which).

CDR3 protein: CAWSGGLKYGYTF. In DNA, the CDR3 is TGTGCCTGGAGTGGAGGGTTGAAGTATGGCTACACCTTC. The chain couples TRBV30 to TRBJ1-2; D not resolved. The germline V gene encodes CDR1 GTSNPN and CDR2 SVGIG (reference sequence). V was trimmed by 1 base and J by 5 bases, leaving 11 bases between them. The CDR3 is made up of 13 amino acids.